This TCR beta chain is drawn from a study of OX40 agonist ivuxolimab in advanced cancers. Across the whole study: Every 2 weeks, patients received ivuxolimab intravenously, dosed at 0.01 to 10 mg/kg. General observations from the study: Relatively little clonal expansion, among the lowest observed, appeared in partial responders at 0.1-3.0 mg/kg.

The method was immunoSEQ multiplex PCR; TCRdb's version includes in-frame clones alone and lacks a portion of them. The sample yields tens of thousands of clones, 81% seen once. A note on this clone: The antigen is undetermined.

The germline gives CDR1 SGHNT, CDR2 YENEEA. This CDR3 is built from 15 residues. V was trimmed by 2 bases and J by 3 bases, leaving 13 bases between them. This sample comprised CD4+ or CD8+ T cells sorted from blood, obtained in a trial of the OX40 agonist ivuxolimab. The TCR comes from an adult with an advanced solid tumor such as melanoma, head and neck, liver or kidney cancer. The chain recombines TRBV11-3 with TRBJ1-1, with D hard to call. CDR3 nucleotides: TGTGCCAGCAGCTTATCGTCTCGGGCCGACACTGAAGCTTTCTTT. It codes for CASSLSSRADTEAFF.